A selection of T cell receptor beta chains follows, all from one sample in a study of type 1 regulatory T cells. What these receptors recognize is not known. TCRdb reanalysed the reads using MiXCR and keeps one entry per CDR3 protein. The sample has just under 65,000 distinct CDR3 sequences, approximately 47% seen once. Specimen: cultured non-Tr1 T cells, either the whole culture or a sorted T cell fraction (not recorded which). The receptors stem from a human donor in good health. Both conserved end residues are part of each CDR3. For some rows the clone size is stated as once, few or many, or as a class when expanded; others skip it.

V	J	size	CDR3
TRBV7-7	TRBJ2-1	.	CASSAGVAGSLFF
TRBV28	TRBJ1-4	.	CASSDRTGRTNEKLFF
TRBV27	TRBJ2-5	few	CASGHGVQETQYF
TRBV6-2/TRBV6-3	TRBJ2-2	.	CASTTTRDRNTGELFF
TRBV27	TRBJ1-2	.	CASSPRQGRYYGYTF
TRBV5-1	TRBJ1-5	.	CASSLGDVDQPQHF
TRBV30	TRBJ2-5	.	CAWSGRRGYQETQYF
TRBV5-1	TRBJ2-7	once	CASSPEPGLGSYEQYF
TRBV20-1	TRBJ2-5	.	CSASSGRRKQETQYF
TRBV5-1	TRBJ2-1	.	CASSSPGQGANEQFF
TRBV28	TRBJ2-7	.	CASSQVGTGSYEQYF
TRBV20-1	TRBJ1-3	few	CSATTGTSGNTIYF
TRBV5-4	TRBJ1-1	.	CASSLAQGVRNTEAFF
TRBV7-2	TRBJ2-7	few	CASSLPGTYEQYF
TRBV5-6	TRBJ2-1	.	CASSLRGGVHSYNEQFF
TRBV24-1	TRBJ2-1	few	CATSDSGTNDEQFF
TRBV28	TRBJ2-7	.	CASSSGQVFAEQYF
TRBV13	TRBJ1-6	.	CASSFNRLGSSPLHF
TRBV3-1	TRBJ2-1	.	CASSPTRRAGKYNEQFF
TRBV5-6	TRBJ2-4	few	CASSSDGAGALAAKNIQYF
TRBV24-1	TRBJ1-5	.	CATSDRQGTRPQHF
TRBV10-1	TRBJ2-1	.	CASSEGWGTVYNEQFF